This is a list of T cell receptor beta chains from one sample in a study of control samples from healthy donors and cancer patients. Sequenced by immunoSEQ multiplex PCR; TCRdb stores in-frame clones only, minus some. The sample holds about 130,000 clones; roughly 88% are singletons and the top ten take about 3.4%. Sequencing was done on a sample of blood. These receptors originate from a man over 45 in good health. Each CDR3 is given with its conserved first and last residue. D genes are given only for firm matches. Not all rows give a size; the values are once, few, many and, for expanded clones, a class.

clone size,J gene,V gene,D gene,CDR3 protein,CDR3 DNA
-,TRBJ1-1,TRBV7-2,-,CASSLLGQNTEAFF,TGTGCCAGCAGCTTACTGGGACAGAACACTGAAGCTTTCTTT
once,TRBJ2-5,TRBV6-5,TRBD2,CASSLPAGGRQETQYF,TGTGCCAGCAGTTTGCCAGCGGGGGGCCGCCAAGAGACCCAGTACTTC
-,TRBJ1-4,TRBV13,TRBD1,CASSRGLGTGGEKLFF,TGTGCCAGCAGTCGAGGGTTAGGGACAGGGGGGGAAAAACTGTTTTTT
-,TRBJ1-1,TRBV7-9,-,CASSYTDRNTEAFF,TGTGCCAGCAGTTACACAGACAGGAACACTGAAGCTTTCTTT
-,TRBJ1-2,TRBV24-1,-,CATSDLTSGGHYGYTF,TGTGCCACCAGTGACCTGACCTCAGGCGGACACTATGGCTACACCTTC
-,TRBJ1-3,TRBV7-8,-,CASSLGNTIYF,TGTGCCAGCAGCTTGGGAAACACCATATATTTT
-,TRBJ1-1,TRBV2,-,CASSVWVLVENTEAFF,TGTGCCAGCAGTGTTTGGGTATTAGTGGAGAACACTGAAGCTTTCTTT
once,TRBJ2-2,TRBV28,-,CATPAGDGGELFF,TGTGCCACCCCAGCCGGGGACGGCGGGGAGCTGTTTTTT
-,TRBJ2-1,TRBV7-9,-,CASSQGESLGVKQFF,TGTGCCAGCAGCCAAGGGGAAAGCTTGGGGGTAAAGCAGTTCTTC
-,TRBJ2-1,TRBV11-3,-,CASSVASAGEQFF,TGTGCCAGCAGCGTAGCTAGCGCAGGTGAGCAGTTCTTC
-,TRBJ2-2,TRBV6-1,-,CASSEFSTGELFF,TGTGCCAGCAGTGAATTTTCAACCGGGGAGCTGTTTTTT
-,TRBJ2-3,TRBV5-1,-,CASSLGVGRATDTQYF,TGCGCCAGCAGCTTGGGGGTTGGCAGGGCTACCGATACGCAGTATTTT
-,TRBJ1-6,TRBV5-1,TRBD1,CASSLGTGATNSPLHF,TGCGCCAGCAGCTTGGGGACAGGGGCTACTAATTCACCCCTCCACTTT
-,TRBJ1-4,TRBV21-1,-,CASTNSCRGQMTNEKLFF,TGTGCCAGCACCAATTCCTGCAGGGGACAGATGACTAATGAAAAACTGTTTTTT
-,TRBJ2-7,TRBV5-1,-,CASSLYRDGPYEQYF,TGCGCCAGCAGCCTGTACCGGGACGGTCCCTACGAGCAGTACTTC
-,TRBJ1-1,TRBV15,-,CATGRSGGTEAFF,TGTGCCACCGGTCGATCAGGTGGGACTGAAGCTTTCTTT